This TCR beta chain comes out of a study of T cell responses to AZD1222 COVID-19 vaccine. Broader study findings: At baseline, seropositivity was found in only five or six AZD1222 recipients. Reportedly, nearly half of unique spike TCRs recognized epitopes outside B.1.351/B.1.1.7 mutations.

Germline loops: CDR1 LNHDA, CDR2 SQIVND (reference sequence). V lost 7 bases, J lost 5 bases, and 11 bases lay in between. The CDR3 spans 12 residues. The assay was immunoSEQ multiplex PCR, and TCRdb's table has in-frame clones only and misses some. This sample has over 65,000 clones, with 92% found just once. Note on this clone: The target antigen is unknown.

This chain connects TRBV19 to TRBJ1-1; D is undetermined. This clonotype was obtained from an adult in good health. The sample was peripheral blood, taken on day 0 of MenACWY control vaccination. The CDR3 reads CASNPGRTEAFF. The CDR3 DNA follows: TGTGCCAGTAACCCCGGGAGGACTGAAGCTTTCTTT.